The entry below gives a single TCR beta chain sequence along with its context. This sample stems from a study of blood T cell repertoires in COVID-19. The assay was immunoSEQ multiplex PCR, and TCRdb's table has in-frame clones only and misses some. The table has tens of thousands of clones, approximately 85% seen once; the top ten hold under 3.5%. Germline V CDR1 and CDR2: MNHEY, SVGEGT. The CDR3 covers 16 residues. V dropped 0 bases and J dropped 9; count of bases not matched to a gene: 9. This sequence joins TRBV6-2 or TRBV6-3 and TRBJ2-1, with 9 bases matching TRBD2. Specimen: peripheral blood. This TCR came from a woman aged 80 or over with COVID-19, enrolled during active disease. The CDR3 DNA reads TGTGCCAGCAGTTACTCGAGGGCTAGCGGGAAGGGTGAGCAGTTCTTC. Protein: CASSYSRASGKGEQFF.